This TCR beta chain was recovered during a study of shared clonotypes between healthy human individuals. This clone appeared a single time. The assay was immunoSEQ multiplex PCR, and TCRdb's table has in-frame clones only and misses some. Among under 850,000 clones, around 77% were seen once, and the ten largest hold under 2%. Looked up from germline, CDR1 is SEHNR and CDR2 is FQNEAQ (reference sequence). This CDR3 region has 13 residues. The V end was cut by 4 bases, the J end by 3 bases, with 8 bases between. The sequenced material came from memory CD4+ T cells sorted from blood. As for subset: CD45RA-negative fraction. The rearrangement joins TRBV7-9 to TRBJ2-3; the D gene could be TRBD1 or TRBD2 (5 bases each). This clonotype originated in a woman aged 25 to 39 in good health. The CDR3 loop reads CASSYGATDTQYF. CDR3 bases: TGTGCCAGCAGCTACGGGGCTACAGATACGCAGTATTTT.